Sequencing of this TCR beta chain was carried out in a study of blood T cell repertoires in COVID-19. V was shortened by 1 base and J by 3 bases, with 12 bases between the two germline ends. The CDR3 length is 15 residues. Germline V lookup: CDR1 LGHDT, CDR2 YNNKEL (reference sequence). Assay used: immunoSEQ multiplex PCR; TCRdb lists only in-frame clones, some missing. The sample records more than 200,000 clones, over 65% being singletons. This TCR was recovered from a woman in her 70s with active or convalescent COVID-19. The chain carries TRBV3-1 (or the pseudogene TRBV3-2) and TRBJ1-2; D unclear. Sequencing used peripheral blood. In DNA, the CDR3 is TGTGCCAGCAGCCAAGGGCTCACAGAGTACTATGGCTACACCTTC. This encodes CASSQGLTEYYGYTF.